Sequencing of this T cell receptor beta chain was carried out in a study of blood T cell repertoires in COVID-19. Study at large: The United States, Italy and Spain supplied acute and convalescent COVID-19 samples. PBMCs, B-cell-depleted T cells, or T cells provided the cDNA or gDNA that made up the material.

In the authors' methods: The assay estimated nucleated cells by amplifying reference gene primers. Profiled with immunoSEQ multiplex PCR; TCRdb holds only in-frame clones, not every one. V and J calls and clone size are as listed in that table; D and trimming were resolved from the DNA. The sample consists of under 250,000 clones, about 82% of them appearing once. The CDR3 extends over 15 amino acids. V was clipped by 5 bases and J by 5 bases; unmatched bases: 11. Germline CDR1 SGHTA, CDR2 FQGNSA. Patients at the Seattle site were enrolled during active infection and followed longitudinally. The clonotype originates from a woman older than 75 with COVID-19, enrolled during active disease. J is TRBJ2-5 and V is TRBV7-2, with 7 positions matching TRBD2. The sequenced sample was peripheral blood. The CDR3 sequence is CASSLWTRGPETQYF. DNA for the CDR3: TGTGCCAGCAGCCTCTGGACTAGAGGGCCGGAGACCCAGTACTTC.